This TCR beta chain was captured by sequencing in a study of shared clonotypes between healthy human individuals. Trimming shortened V by 2 bases and J by 5 bases, and 12 bases separated the two germline ends. CDR3 size: 14 residues. CDR1 and CDR2 from the germline V gene are SNHLY and FYNNEI. Some clones are missing from TCRdb's copy, which holds only in-frame ones; the method was immunoSEQ multiplex PCR. The table has more than 200,000 clones, 50% to 75% seen once. V usage is TRBV2 and J usage is TRBJ1-1; D call uncertain. Sample: memory CD4+ T cells sorted from blood. Subset denoted: CD45RA-negative fraction. The clonotype was recovered from a man aged 25-45 years in good health. CDR3: CASSERLVGTEAFF. CDR3 coding DNA: TGTGCCAGCAGTGAAAGGTTGGTAGGGACTGAAGCTTTCTTT.